Only a few counts were recorded for the clone carrying this TCR beta chain. The antigen is unknown. Patients in the study, people with chemo-refractory metastatic non-small-cell lung cancer, received focal radiation plus ipilimumab CTLA-4 blockade. The data belong to a study of radiotherapy plus CTLA-4 blockade in lung cancer. At the level of the study: Objective responses were seen in around 18% of patients, disease control in 31%.

From germline, CDR1 is SGHKS and CDR2 YYEKEE (reference sequence). Trimming took off 0 bases at V and 1 base at J, with 7 bases between the two ends. This CDR3 comprises 14 residues. Regarding the study as a whole: Expansion in blood of tumor-derived TCR clones was seen after radiotherapy plus ipilimumab. Increased serum interferon-beta after radiation also reportedly predicted response strongly.

Generated by immunoSEQ multiplex PCR, the TCRdb table keeps only in-frame clones and is missing some. The sample yields 120,000 or so clones, approximately 84% seen once. This rearrangement joins TRBV5-5 to TRBJ1-1; D unresolved. The sample in question was peripheral blood, obtained from a patient treated with radiotherapy plus ipilimumab. The TCR originated in a human donor with non-small cell lung cancer who had a partial response to radiotherapy plus ipilimumab. CDR3 amino acids: CASSLGQSNTEAFF. CDR3 in DNA: TGTGCCAGCAGCTTGGGACAATCGAACACTGAAGCTTTCTTT.